This TCR beta chain was recorded in a study of OX40 agonist ivuxolimab in advanced cancers. Method: immunoSEQ multiplex PCR; TCRdb's copy keeps in-frame clones and lacks some. The sample has around 67,000 clones; roughly 83% are singletons. Germline assignment: CDR1 MNHNS and CDR2 SASEGT. The CDR3 is 14 residues long. J lost 1 base, V lost 11 bases, and 7 bases had no gene match. This clone was counted a few times. The origin of this receptor is an adult with an advanced solid tumor such as melanoma, head and neck, liver or kidney cancer. The rearrangement links TRBV6-1 to TRBJ1-3; 8 nucleotides match TRBD1. Sequenced here: CD4+ or CD8+ T cells sorted from blood, sampled in a trial of the OX40 agonist ivuxolimab. The CDR3 here is CAADRTGSGNTIYF. In DNA form, the CDR3 reads TGTGCCGCGGACAGGACAGGGTCTGGAAACACCATATATTTT.